This T cell receptor beta chain was recorded in a study of blood T cell repertoires in COVID-19 (dated by TCRdb to the early 2020s). Regarding the research as a whole: Samples from collaborators originated in the United States, Italy and Spain and spanned both the acute and convalescent phases of COVID-19. The material from the prospective study consisted of cDNA or gDNA derived from T cells, B-cell-depleted T cells, or PBMCs. Deeply sampled blood TCRbeta repertoires from subjects exposed to, actively infected with, or recovered from COVID-19 were included in the dataset. The repertoires were released in a freely available public database meant as a resource for research on the immune response to SARS-CoV-2. Samples came from the ongoing ImmuneRACE study (first 160 participants) plus 1,254 subjects from 6 global collaborators. A de-identified subject ID, COVID-19 status, age in years and sex were almost always included in the sample metadata. Where available, HLA class I and class II types were taken from metadata supplied by the sample provider and were not determined by assay-based typing.

CDR1 and CDR2 were assigned from the germline V gene as SGDLS and YYNGEE. V loses 3 bases at its end and J loses 7 bases; junction bases beyond the gene matches: 3. The CDR3 runs 14 residues from the cysteine to the phenylalanine. The CDR3 DNA has 42 bases and is translated from base 1. The collaborating institutions used their own protocols to collect whole blood in K2EDTA tubes. Collaborator samples were shipped for TCRbeta analysis as frozen whole blood, isolated PBMCs, or DNA extracted from either sample type. TCRbeta CDR3 regions were amplified from genomic DNA by means of the immunoSEQ Assay, a bias-controlled multiplex PCR. As for the authors' bioinformatics: The number of nucleated cells in each sample was estimated from the amplification of reference gene primers within the assay. To quantify the absolute abundance of each unique TCRbeta CDR3 rearrangement, sequence reads were collapsed and filtered. For each sample, productive Simpson clonality was calculated as the square root of Simpson's diversity index across productive rearrangements. Drawn from immuneACCESS, this table holds only the in-frame rearrangements with V and J called that TCRdb kept. Clones are partly lost; checked studies trace under half to an unresolved V gene and leave the rest unexplained. D and trimming come from the DNA, and the V and J calls and clone size come from that table. This sample is represented by tens of thousands of clones; around 80% of them were singletons. In total, the top ten clones hold about 7% of the sample.

Results and caveats for the whole study, not just this receptor: The amount of clinical and demographic metadata varied by source and participant and was provided uncurated.

The count of this clone is one. The specificity of this receptor is unknown. Base-call qualities are not available, and no considerably larger clone is one nucleotide away. Sequenced input: peripheral blood. The receptor was isolated from a man aged 50-60 years with active or convalescent COVID-19. The rearrangement joined TRBV9 to TRBJ2-1, and 11 bases in between align with TRBD2. The DNA reads TGTGCCAGCAGCGGCACTAGCGGGGGTAATGAGCAGTTCTTC. Its protein is CASSGTSGGNEQFF.